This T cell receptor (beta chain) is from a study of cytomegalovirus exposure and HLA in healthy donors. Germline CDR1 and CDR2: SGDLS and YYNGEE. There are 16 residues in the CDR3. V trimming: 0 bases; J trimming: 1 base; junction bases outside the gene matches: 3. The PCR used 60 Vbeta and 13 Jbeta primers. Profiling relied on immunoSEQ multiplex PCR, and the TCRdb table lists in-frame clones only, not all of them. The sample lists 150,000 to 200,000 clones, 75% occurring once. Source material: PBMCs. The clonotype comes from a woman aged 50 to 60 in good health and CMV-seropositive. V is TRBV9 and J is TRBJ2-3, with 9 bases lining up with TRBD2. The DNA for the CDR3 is TGTGCCAGCAGCGTAGAACTAGCGGGTCGCACAGATACGCAGTATTTT. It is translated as CASSVELAGRTDTQYF.